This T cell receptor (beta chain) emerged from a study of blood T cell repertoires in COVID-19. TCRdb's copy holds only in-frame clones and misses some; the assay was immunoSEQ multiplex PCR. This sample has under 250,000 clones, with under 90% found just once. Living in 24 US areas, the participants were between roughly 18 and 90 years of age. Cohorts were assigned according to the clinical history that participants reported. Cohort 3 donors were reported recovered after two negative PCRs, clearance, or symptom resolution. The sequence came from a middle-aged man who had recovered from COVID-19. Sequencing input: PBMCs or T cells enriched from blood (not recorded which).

The CDR3 DNA sequence: TGTGCCAGCTCCTCACAGGGCGTAACGGAGACCCAGTACTTC. It specifies CASSSQGVTETQYF. The rearrangement joins TRBV28 to TRBJ2-5; possible D gene TRBD1, 6 bases. Between the trimmed V and J ends, which lost 8 bases and 5 bases, there was a span of 18 bases. The CDR3 consists of 14 residues. Germline V CDR1 and CDR2: MDHEN, SYDVKM.